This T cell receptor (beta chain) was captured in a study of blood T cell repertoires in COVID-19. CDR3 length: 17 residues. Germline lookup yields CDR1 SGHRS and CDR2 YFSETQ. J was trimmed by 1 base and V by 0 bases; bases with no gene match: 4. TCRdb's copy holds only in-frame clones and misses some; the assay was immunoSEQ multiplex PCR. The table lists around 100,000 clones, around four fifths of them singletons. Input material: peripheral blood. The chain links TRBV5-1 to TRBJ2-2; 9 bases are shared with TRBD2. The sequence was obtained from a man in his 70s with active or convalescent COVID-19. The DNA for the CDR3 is TGCGCCAGCAGCTTGGCCGCTAGCGGGGTGAACACCGGGGAGCTGTTTTTT. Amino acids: CASSLAASGVNTGELFF.